This TCR beta chain was documented in a study of shared clonotypes between healthy human individuals. Whole-study context: Researchers drew samples from two women and a few men aged 18 to 49.

TCRdb's table, derived via immunoSEQ multiplex PCR, lists solely in-frame clones and lacks some. The profile shows around 690,000 clones, 80% to 95% of them singletons. Germline V lookup: CDR1 MNHEY, CDR2 SVGAGI. The CDR3 is made up of 13 amino acids. V lost 9 bases, J lost 3 bases, and 12 bases lay in between. The sequence derives from a man younger than 30 in good health. Some clones in this sample may be carry-over from other donors' samples. The V call is TRBV6-5, the J call TRBJ2-1; D remains unclear. Sequencing input: memory CD8+ T cells from PBMCs. The subset is: CD45RO+ cells pooled with CCR7-negative TemRA cells. The CDR3 region has the DNA TGTGCCAGTGGGCGGTTAGACTACAATGAGCAGTTCTTC. As protein: CASGRLDYNEQFF.